This TCR beta chain was identified in a study of T-cell memory formation after mild COVID-19 (dated by TCRdb to 2020 to 2022). Regarding the complete study: Most TCR sequence clusters were specific to one of the two donors. Two young, previously healthy adult volunteers made up the cohort, one male and one female. In two donors, T-cell clones that expanded and contracted after mild COVID-19 were followed by sequencing TCRalpha and TCRbeta repertoires longitudinally. What the authors observed across the whole study: SARS-CoV-2 specificity was not confirmed for the second-wave clones peaking on day 37. Only two mild cases were covered by the study, and larger cohorts that include severe cases with pre-infection samples were considered necessary. Some responding clones were detected in pre-infection memory, suggesting pre-existing cross-reactive memory T cells joined the SARS-CoV-2 response. From day 15 to 85, contracting clones showed balanced CD4/CD8 phenotypes, whereas a second wave of clones that expanded from day 15 to 37 leaned towards CD4+. Contracting CD4+ clones were found mainly in CM and EM memory subsets, while CD8+ clones were enriched in EMRA.

This clonotype was counted a few times. Its antigen specificity is not known. Base qualities are missing; no much larger clone stands one base away. The germline V gene gives CDR1 as LGHNA and CDR2 as YSLEER. There are 16 amino acids in the CDR3, from cysteine to phenylalanine inclusive. The sequence is cut down to CDR3 DNA, 48 bases in frame from base 1. Trimming removed 0 bases from V and 6 bases from J; the gene matches leave 7 bases unexplained. TCRdb names Illumina NovaSeq 6000 as the instrument used. Using 5'RACE with constant-segment primers, TCRalpha and TCRbeta cDNA libraries were constructed, with sample barcodes and unique molecular identifiers added in the process. RNA was extracted from every sample with Trizol reagent. Amplification of the libraries took two PCR steps, and the second step added a second sample barcode plus Illumina TruSeq adapters. Sequencing of libraries was performed on an Illumina NovaSeq with 2 x 150 bp paired-end reads. The study's own analysis went as follows. Reads were demultiplexed and collapsed into UMI-guided consensus sequences with migec v1.2.7. Using mixcr v2.1.11, the UMI consensuses were aligned to TRA and TRB V and J templates and assembled into clonotypes. Expanded or contracted clonotypes were those called significant by both edgeR and NoisET, with noise models trained on biological replicates. edgeR calls used a false discovery rate-adjusted p below 0.01 and a log2 fold-change threshold of 1. PCA with hierarchical clustering of max-normalized trajectories of the 1000 most abundant clonotypes was used as exploratory dynamics analysis. Each responding clone was given a CD4 or CD8 phenotype based on the CD4+ and CD8+ repertoires, which had been sequenced separately. Through fastp at Q25 and MiXCR, TCRdb rebuilt clones from the public reads, retaining in-frame beta chains. When rows share a CDR3 protein, they turn into one entry using the most common DNA and genes. These V and J calls originate from TCRdb's pipeline instead of the authors' own analysis. The sample table lists 300,000 to 350,000 distinct CDR3 sequences, over 11% of them with a count of one. The leading ten clones occupy around 23% of the sample.

Ficoll-Paque density gradient centrifugation was used to isolate PBMCs. Sequenced sample: PBMCs or a T cell subset sorted from them (not recorded which). The sequence joins TRBV4-3 to TRBJ2-1, with 8 middle bases fitting TRBD2. This receptor was obtained from a man between 18 and 29 years old who had mild COVID-19 (a few samples of this study predate the infection). The sample titles of this study are shuffled in the database, so cell type and time point are left out; the donor was told from shared clones. The CDR3: CASSQDTGGPGNEQFF. The sequenced DNA is TGCGCCAGCAGCCAAGATACGGGGGGGCCGGGCAATGAGCAGTTCTTC.